Described below is a single TCR beta chain sequence and its context. MiXCR, run by TCRdb on the 5' RACE reads, gives a single entry per CDR3 protein. The top ten clones hold 4.6% of a sample with about 82,000 distinct CDR3 sequences, roughly 13% of them seen once. This specimen belongs to a study of spatial heterogeneity in lung cancer. Time point described: sample taken at primary tumor resection. Sequencing was performed on whole RNA extracted from tumor and nontumor lung tissue, or from frozen PBMC, and the material was left unsorted. The CDR3 runs 11 residues. The germline V gene encodes CDR1 LGHDT and CDR2 YNNKEL (reference sequence). V was pared by 4 bases and J by 10 bases, with 2 bases of the junction left unmatched.

The chain couples TRBV3-1 to TRBJ2-3; 7 nucleotides line up with TRBD2. This sequence was found in a male donor with early-stage non-small cell lung cancer. This sample comprised PBMCs, obtained at surgery. In DNA, the CDR3 is TGTGCCAGCAGCCTAGCGGGCGCGCAGTATTTT. Protein product: CASSLAGAQYF.